The 24 T cell receptor beta chains presented below share a single source sample, sequenced in a study of T cells in Graves' hyperthyroidism and ophthalmopathy. Amplified TCR beta CDR3 regions derived from RNA transcripts. RT-PCR in the first round (using the HTBI primer set) targeted the TCR CDR3. One entry per CDR3 protein results from TCRdb running MiXCR on the multiplex PCR reads. The sample includes about 480,000 distinct CDR3 sequences, roughly 24% of them seen just once. Sequencing was carried out using blood. These receptor sequences come from a woman aged 30 to 39 with Graves' ophthalmopathy.

This clonotype was observed at least ten times. The rearrangement links TRBV24-1 to TRBJ1-1, with D possibly matching TRBD1 (5 bases). This CDR3 contains 14 residues. The V gene's germline CDR1 is KGHDR and CDR2 SFDVKD. V shed 5 bases and J shed 0 bases, with 9 bases lying between them. Here the CDR3 reads CATSGSGLNTEAFF. CDR3 nucleotides: TGTGCCACCAGTGGTTCAGGGCTGAACACTGAAGCTTTCTTT.

This chain connects TRBV14 to TRBJ2-2; D remains unclear. With 4 bases removed from V and 1 base from J, the gap between germline ends came to 7 bases. The CDR3 is made up of 14 amino acids. The germline V gene encodes CDR1 SGHDN and CDR2 FVKESK. The CDR3 DNA follows: TGTGCCAGCAGCCTCTACATGAACACCGGGGAGCTGTTTTTT. It codes for CASSLYMNTGELFF. The whole variable domain, filled in from reference TRBV14 and TRBJ2-2, reads EAGVTQFPSHSVIEKGQTVTLRCDPISGHDNLYWYRRVMGKEIKFLLHFVKESKQDESGMPNNRFLAERTGGTYSTLKVQPAELEDSGVYFCASSLYMNTGELFFGEGSRLTVL.

This clonotype occurred many times. The rearrangement joins TRBV4-3 to TRBJ2-5; 9 bases line up with TRBD1. Germline-derived CDR1 and CDR2 are LGHNA and YSLEER. V shed 0 bases, J shed 7 bases, and the junction held 9 bases outside the gene matches. The CDR3 runs 16 residues. The CDR3 DNA is TGCGCCAGCAGCCAAGAACAGGGGGCATTAACACGGACCCAGTACTTC. The encoded protein is CASSQEQGALTRTQYF.

In regard to this clonotype: At one end, the junction sequence differs from germline, possibly due to a read error. J is TRBJ2-2 and V is TRBV7-3, with D unclear. Germline V gene sequence: CDR1 SGHTA, CDR2 FQGTGA. The CDR3 totals 13 residues. The CDR3 loop is CVSSLTLSGELFF. CDR3 bases: TGTGTCAGCAGCTTAACCCTCTCGGGGGAGCTGTTTTTT.

This clonotype has a count of ten or more. This chain uses TRBV7-9 with TRBJ1-1, with D maybe TRBD1 (5 bases). Germline loops: CDR1 SEHNR, CDR2 FQNEAQ (reference sequence). V was shortened by 1 base and J by 6 bases, with 12 bases between the two germline ends. CDR3 length: 14 residues. The CDR3 nucleotides are TGTGCCAGCAGCTTAGTGGCTGGGGGAGCTGAAGCTTTCTTT. Translated: CASSLVAGGAEAFF.

This clonotype was seen ten or more times. The V call is TRBV7-8, the J call TRBJ1-1; no firm D call. Trimming stripped 5 bases from V and 11 bases from J, with 21 bases between. From germline, CDR1 is SGHVS and CDR2 FQNEAQ. The CDR3 sequence is 14 residues long. The CDR3 spells CASSLRLGSKYAFF. The CDR3 DNA reads as TGTGCCAGCAGCCTAAGGCTTGGGTCCAAGTATGCTTTCTTT.

V is TRBV20-1 and J is TRBJ2-7, with D possibly TRBD1 on 6 matching bases. Germline CDR1 DFQATT, CDR2 SNEGSKA (reference sequence). This CDR3 has 13 residues. V lost 5 bases and J 0 bases, leaving 11 bases between the germline ends. The CDR3 loop reads CSAEYRASYEQYF. CDR3 sequence (DNA): TGCAGTGCTGAATACAGGGCCTCCTACGAGCAGTACTTC.

This chain links TRBV6-5 with TRBJ1-6; D ambiguous. This CDR3 is 15 amino acids long. Per germline, CDR1 MNHEY and CDR2 SVGAGI. V lost 3 bases and J lost 3, with 9 bases in between. The CDR3 reads CASSYSQIYNSPLHF. The CDR3 DNA reads as TGTGCCAGCAGTTATAGTCAGATCTATAATTCACCCCTCCACTTT.

The chain recombines TRBV7-2 with TRBJ1-3; D possibly corresponds to TRBD1 (5 bases). Trimming took 1 base from V and 1 from J, leaving 8 bases between them. Germline CDR1 SGHTA, CDR2 FQGNSA. The length of the CDR3 is 15 residues. The CDR3 sequence is CASSLVPGSGNTIYF. The DNA for the CDR3 is TGTGCCAGCAGCTTAGTCCCAGGGTCTGGAAACACCATATATTTT. Using reference TRBV7-2 and TRBJ1-3 for the parts outside the CDR3, the full variable domain is GAGVSQSPSNKVTEKGKDVELRCDPISGHTALYWYRQSLGQGLEFLIYFQGNSAPDKSGLPSDRFSAERTGGSVSTLTIQRTQQEDSAVYLCASSLVPGSGNTIYFGEGSWLTVV.

The rearrangement links TRBV20-1 to TRBJ2-7, with a weak D call TRBD1 (6 bases). Germline-derived CDR1 and CDR2 are DFQATT and SNEGSKA (reference sequence). Trimming stripped 0 bases from V and 3 bases from J, with 21 bases between. This CDR3 is built from 17 residues. As DNA, the CDR3 is TGCAGTGCTAGAGATCGCGTCCCTTTCCAGGGGAGCTACGAGCAGTACTTC. The encoded protein is CSARDRVPFQGSYEQYF.

The chain couples TRBV5-1 to TRBJ1-1; tentatively, D is TRBD1 (6 bases). The CDR3 contains 14 residues. The germline CDR1 and CDR2 sequences are SGHRS and YFSETQ. V lost 2 bases to trimming and J lost 4 bases, with 12 bases between them. The CDR3 bases are TGCGCCAGCAGCTTTATCAGGGGCGGCACTGAAGCTTTCTTT. This gives the protein CASSFIRGGTEAFF.

This clonotype appeared many times. The V gene is TRBV10-3, the J gene TRBJ1-2; D remains ambiguous. Germline-derived CDR1 and CDR2 are ENHRY and SYGVKD. The V end lost 5 bases, the J end lost 0 bases, and 4 bases lay between the germline ends. The CDR3 runs 12 residues. Here the CDR3 reads CAISTANYGYTF. CDR3 sequence (DNA): TGTGCCATCAGTACAGCTAACTATGGCTACACCTTC.

V gene TRBV6-1 combines with J gene TRBJ2-6, with D maybe TRBD1 (5 bases). V was trimmed by 6 bases and J by 1 base, leaving 13 bases between them. Germline lookup yields CDR1 MNHNS and CDR2 SASEGT. There are 16 residues in the CDR3. The CDR3 protein is CASSTQAGSGANVLTF. CDR3 nucleotide sequence: TGTGCCAGCAGCACACAGGCCGGATCTGGGGCCAACGTCCTGACTTTC.

V is TRBV7-8 and J is TRBJ2-7; the match to TRBD1 covers 10 bases. J gave up 3 bases and V 2 bases, and 7 bases lay outside the gene matches. The CDR3 is 16 residues long. CDR1 is SGHVS and CDR2 is FQNEAQ in the germline V gene. The CDR3 DNA reads TGTGCCAGCAGCTTAAATTGGGGACAGGGGAACTACGAGCAGTACTTC. Protein sequence: CASSLNWGQGNYEQYF.

This clonotype has at least ten counts. The chain combines TRBV12-3 or TRBV12-4 with TRBJ1-1; D is unclear. Trimming cost V 3 bases and J 1 base, with 6 bases left between them. CDR3 length: 13 residues. The CDR3 sequence: CASSFRWNTEAFF. In nucleotides, the CDR3 is TGTGCCAGCAGTTTTCGTTGGAACACTGAAGCTTTCTTT.

This clonotype was observed many times. The chain is built from TRBV6-1 and TRBJ1-5, with D possibly being TRBD1 (5 bases). Germline V gene sequence: CDR1 MNHNS, CDR2 SASEGT. Trimming removed 3 bases at V and 6 bases at J, with 12 bases between. The CDR3 has 14 amino acids. The CDR3 sequence: CASSEFRGLQPQHF. The DNA of the CDR3 is TGTGCCAGCAGTGAGTTCCGGGGCCTTCAGCCCCAGCATTTT.

The V gene is TRBV28, the J gene TRBJ2-7, with D possibly matching TRBD2 (6 bases). Germline assignment: CDR1 MDHEN and CDR2 SYDVKM. This CDR3 region has 15 residues. The V and J ends lost 7 bases and 4 bases respectively, with 20 bases between them. The CDR3 bases are TGTGCCAGCACCTCCTTCCGAGGGAGCGGGTACGAGCAGTACTTC. Translated, it gives CASTSFRGSGYEQYF.

There are many counts of this clonotype. The chain couples TRBV5-1 to TRBJ2-7, with D perhaps matching TRBD1 or TRBD2 (5 bases each). Germline V gene data show CDR1 as SGHRS and CDR2 as YFSETQ. Trimming pared 0 bases from V and 5 bases from J, leaving 15 bases between. The CDR3 totals 15 residues. The CDR3 here is CASSLELPGSNEQYF. The CDR3 DNA reads as TGCGCCAGCAGCTTGGAATTGCCAGGGAGCAACGAGCAGTACTTC.

The genes are TRBV11-2 and TRBJ1-6; D gene unclear. Between the trimmed V and J ends, which lost 4 bases and 4 bases, there was a span of 20 bases. The CDR3 extends over 18 amino acids. The germline V gene encodes CDR1 SGHAT and CDR2 FQNNGV. The CDR3 protein is CASSSAVPGVPYNSPLHF. The CDR3 DNA reads TGTGCCAGCAGCTCCGCAGTCCCGGGTGTCCCTTATAATTCACCCCTCCACTTT.

This clonotype occurred a few times. A read error may explain this, as a much larger clone is one base away. The CDR3 does not end in the conserved phenylalanine or tryptophan, so this is likely a read error. The CDR3 sequence is CASSFSLRGSSYEQYL. CDR3 sequence (DNA): TGCGCCAGCAGCTTCTCTTTACGGGGTTCGAGCTACGAGCAGTACCTC. The chain links TRBV5-1 to TRBJ2-7, with a possible D match to TRBD2 (5 bases). This CDR3 comprises 16 residues. CDR1 SGHRS and CDR2 YFSETQ come from the germline V gene. V shed 2 bases and J shed 3 bases, with 18 bases lying between them.

The J gene is TRBJ2-7, the V gene TRBV6-2 or TRBV6-3; 9 bases fit TRBD1. Germline loops: CDR1 MNHEY, CDR2 SVGEGT. The length of the CDR3 is 13 residues. With V trimmed by 9 bases and J by 6 bases, 9 bases remained unmatched. CDR3 sequence: CARLRDRVGEQYF. CDR3 DNA: TGTGCCAGACTCCGGGACAGGGTTGGCGAGCAGTACTTC.

This clonotype was counted many times. This chain joins TRBV2 and TRBJ1-2; D is undetermined. This CDR3 has 16 residues. In germline, CDR1 is SNHLY, CDR2 FYNNEI. Trimming cost V 2 bases and J 2 bases, with 15 bases left between them. In nucleotides, the CDR3 is TGTGCCAGCAGTGAAACGCCCTTCAAGGAGAACTATGGCTACACCTTC. Translating gives CASSETPFKENYGYTF.

J is TRBJ1-1 and V is TRBV30; 8 positions match TRBD1. This CDR3 comprises 14 residues. The V gene end was trimmed by 4 bases and the J gene end by 2 bases; junction bases not matched to a gene: 6. The germline CDR1 and CDR2 sequences are GTSNPN and SVGIG (reference sequence). CDR3 in amino acids: CAWTKQGGNTEAFF. The CDR3 nucleotides read TGTGCCTGGACTAAACAGGGGGGCAACACTGAAGCTTTCTTT. Variable domain in full (rest from reference TRBV30 and TRBJ1-1): SQTIHQWPATLVQPVGSPLSLECTVEGTSNPNLYWYRQAAGRGLQLLFYSVGIGQISSEVPQNLSASRPQDRQFILSSKKLLLSDSGFYLCAWTKQGGNTEAFFGQGTRLTVV.

This clonotype was seen more than once but under ten times. The junction differs from germline at one of its ends, possibly a read error. This sequence joins TRBV2 and TRBJ2-2; the D gene is possibly TRBD2 (6 bases). The CDR3 is 12 amino acids. Germline CDR1 and CDR2: SNHLY and FYNNEI. CDR3 sequence (DNA): TGTGCCAGTGGCTGGGGTGCCGGGGGGCTGTTTTTT. Its translation: CASGWGAGGLFF.